A single sample gave rise to the 17 T cell receptor beta chains below, sequenced in a study of T cell responses to AZD1222 COVID-19 vaccine. Data came from immunoSEQ multiplex PCR; TCRdb stores just in-frame clones and leaves some out. The sample consists of approximately 61,000 clones, 81% of them appearing once. The sample in question was peripheral blood, obtained 28 days after the second AZD1222 dose. These receptors came from an adult who received the AZD1222 COVID-19 vaccine.

The CDR3 sequence: CASSSKPLADEQFF. The CDR3, as DNA: TGCGCCAGCAGCTCGAAACCCCTAGCGGATGAGCAGTTCTTC. The genes are TRBV5-1 and TRBJ2-1, with 7 bases matching TRBD2. CDR1 and CDR2 from the germline V gene are SGHRS and YFSETQ. Trimming at V came to 3 bases and at J to 8 bases, leaving 8 bases not matched to a gene. The CDR3 spans 14 residues.

The genes are TRBV5-1 and TRBJ2-1; D gene uncertain. The germline V gene has CDR1 SGHRS and CDR2 YFSETQ. This CDR3 contains 14 residues. V lost 4 bases, J lost 4 bases, and 12 bases lay in between. CDR3 protein: CASSPYQAYNEQFF. CDR3 bases: TGCGCCAGCAGCCCCTATCAGGCTTACAATGAGCAGTTCTTC.

This clone was counted once. The chain joins TRBV6-2 or TRBV6-3 to TRBJ1-5, with TRBD1 matching over 11 bases. Germline lookup yields CDR1 MNHEY and CDR2 SVGEGT. Losses at the gene ends were 6 bases for V and 1 base for J; bases not matched to a gene: 8. The CDR3 sequence is 17 residues long. CDR3 in DNA: TGTGCCAGCAGCCCCGGGACAGGGGGATGGAGCAATCAGCCCCAGCATTTT. As protein: CASSPGTGGWSNQPQHF.

This chain joins TRBV28 and TRBJ1-1; D is undetermined. V was pared by 5 bases and J by 2 bases, with 6 bases between. Germline V gene sequence: CDR1 MDHEN, CDR2 SYDVKM. The CDR3 has 12 residues. In DNA, the CDR3 is TGTGCCAGCAGTCCGTCTAACACTGAAGCTTTCTTT. This translates into CASSPSNTEAFF.

The CDR3 DNA sequence: TGCAGTGCTAGTTTAGGGACTAATGAAAAACTGTTTTTT. Its translation is CSASLGTNEKLFF. The V call is TRBV20-1, the J call TRBJ1-4, with D unclear. Between the trimmed V and J ends, which lost 3 bases and 2 bases, there was a span of 7 bases. The CDR3 spans 13 residues. In germline, CDR1 is DFQATT, CDR2 SNEGSKA (reference sequence).

The V call is TRBV7-2, the J call TRBJ2-1, with 10 nucleotides matching TRBD2. The germline V gene encodes CDR1 SGHTA and CDR2 FQGNSA. J gave up 3 bases and V 3 bases, and 5 bases lay outside the gene matches. This CDR3 has 16 amino acids. The chain's CDR3 is CASSFWSSGSYNEQFF. Here the CDR3 DNA reads TGTGCCAGCAGCTTTTGGTCTAGCGGGAGCTACAATGAGCAGTTCTTC.

This chain joins TRBV18 and TRBJ1-5, with 10 bases identical to TRBD1. This CDR3 comprises 16 residues. Germline CDR1 reads KGHSH; CDR2 reads LQKENI. V was clipped by 4 bases and J by 1 base; unmatched bases: 4. The chain's CDR3 is CASSLRTGGSNQPQHF. The CDR3 nucleotides are TGTGCCAGCTCACTACGGACAGGGGGGAGCAATCAGCCCCAGCATTTT.

This clone was seen a handful of times. This chain joins TRBV27 and TRBJ2-7; no reliable D call. In germline, CDR1 is MNHEY, CDR2 SMNVEV (reference sequence). V lost 4 bases and J 2 bases, leaving 12 bases between the germline ends. The CDR3 is 14 residues long. CDR3 sequence: CASSWTPGPYEQYF. CDR3 nucleotides: TGTGCCAGCAGTTGGACCCCTGGGCCCTACGAGCAGTACTTC.

This clone was observed once. This sequence joins TRBV7-8 and TRBJ1-5, with 9 bases that match TRBD1. CDR1 is SGHVS and CDR2 is FQNEAQ in the germline V gene. This CDR3 is built from 17 residues. J lost 6 bases, V lost 0 bases, and 9 bases had no gene match. The CDR3 sequence is CASSLAVWTGDGQPQHF. The CDR3 DNA sequence: TGTGCCAGCAGCTTAGCGGTTTGGACAGGGGACGGTCAGCCCCAGCATTTT.

CDR3 in DNA: TGTGCCATCAGTGATACGGGACAGGGCGGTACTGAAGCTTTCTTT. As protein: CAISDTGQGGTEAFF. The gene calls are TRBV10-3 and TRBJ1-1; 9 nucleotides agree with TRBD1. This CDR3 is built from 15 residues. The germline V gene has CDR1 ENHRY and CDR2 SYGVKD. V gave up 3 bases and J gave up 5 bases; unmatched junction bases: 7.

The chain uses TRBV19 and TRBJ1-5; D is possibly TRBD1 (6 bases). Germline CDR1 LNHDA, CDR2 SQIVND (reference sequence). The CDR3 has 16 amino acids. V lost 5 bases, J lost 1 base, and 15 bases lay in between. The chain's CDR3 is CASSSPGVWSNQPQHF. The CDR3 bases are TGTGCCAGTAGTTCGCCAGGGGTTTGGAGCAATCAGCCCCAGCATTTT.

To note about this clone: The junction and the germline gene differ at one end; a read error may be behind it. The chain joins TRBV7-7 to TRBJ2-7; possibly TRBD2 for D (6 bases). In germline, CDR1 is SSHAT, CDR2 FNYEAQ (reference sequence). The CDR3 is 14 amino acids. CDR3 nucleotides: TGTGCTAGCAGCCGGGACTCCCTGAATGCCGAGCAGTACTTC. It yields the protein CASSRDSLNAEQYF.

The chain joins TRBV5-8 to TRBJ1-1, with D unclear. The ends were cut back, 0 bases at V and 1 base at J, with 13 bases in the middle. Germline V CDR1 and CDR2: SGHTS, YDEGEE. This CDR3 is built from 16 residues. The CDR3 region is CASSLEQGYENTEAFF. The DNA of the CDR3 is TGTGCCAGCAGCTTGGAACAAGGGTACGAGAACACTGAAGCTTTCTTT.

The CDR3 loop is CASSEVSGDLRKGYTF. CDR3 DNA sequence: TGTGCCAGCAGTGAGGTTTCAGGGGATCTCAGGAAGGGCTACACCTTC. The chain recombines TRBV6-1 with TRBJ1-2, with D perhaps matching TRBD1 (6 bases). Germline CDR1 reads MNHNS; CDR2 reads SASEGT. The ends were cut back, 3 bases at V and 8 bases at J, with 22 bases in the middle. The CDR3 runs 16 residues.

This rearrangement joins TRBV6-5 to TRBJ2-7; tentative D call: TRBD2 (5 bases). Germline V gives CDR1 MNHEY, CDR2 SVGAGI. The CDR3 is 15 amino acids. Trimming left V 3 bases short and J 2 bases short, with 14 bases between. Written as DNA, the CDR3 is TGTGCCAGCAGTTATGCGGAGGCCATCACCTACGAGCAGTACTTC. This translates into CASSYAEAITYEQYF.

The chain carries TRBV5-1 and TRBJ1-1; D possibly corresponds to TRBD1 (6 bases). Trimming removed 6 bases at V and 0 bases at J, with 18 bases between. In germline, CDR1 is SGHRS, CDR2 YFSETQ. The CDR3 has 16 residues. CDR3 coding DNA: TGCGCCAGCAACTGGGGGCAGCTCAACATGAACACTGAAGCTTTCTTT. Its protein is CASNWGQLNMNTEAFF.

The chain joins TRBV27 to TRBJ1-5, with a tentative D call TRBD1 (5 bases). The CDR3 has 14 residues. V was shortened by 5 bases and J by 6 bases, with 14 bases between the two germline ends. Germline V gene lookup returns CDR1 MNHEY and CDR2 SMNVEV (reference sequence). CDR3 in amino acids: CASSPQGGGQPQHF. The CDR3 DNA reads as TGTGCCAGCAGTCCCCAGGGAGGCGGTCAGCCCCAGCATTTT.